This T cell receptor (beta chain) was captured by sequencing in a study of blood T cell repertoires in COVID-19. As for the study in general: Acute and convalescent COVID-19 samples came from the United States, Italy and Spain. Sources were T cells, B-cell-depleted T cells, or PBMCs; the material itself was cDNA or gDNA.

In the authors' workflow: Reference gene primer amplification gave nucleated cell count estimates. Using immunoSEQ multiplex PCR, the repertoire was profiled, and TCRdb retains in-frame clones only, with some absent. V, J and clone size were drawn from that table, and D and trimming were deduced from the DNA. Seen here are about 110,000 clones, under 85% observed once, and the top ten hold 4% to 5%. Germline trimming cut 5 bases from V and 6 bases from J; bases unmatched to any gene: 9. The CDR3 has 15 amino acids. Germline V gene sequence: CDR1 MNHEY, CDR2 SVGAGI. Sequencing used peripheral blood. This sequence joins TRBV6-5 and TRBJ1-1; 10 nucleotides line up with TRBD1. This clonotype was sampled from a woman aged 70 to 79 with acute or convalescent COVID-19. For the CDR3, the DNA is TGTGCCAGCAGTCCGGGACAGGGGTTTTTCGCTGAAGCTTTCTTT. Translating it yields CASSPGQGFFAEAFF.